These 28 T cell receptor beta chains came from one sample sequenced in a study of Graves' ophthalmopathy and Graves' hyperthyroidism. Investigators amplified TCR beta CDR3 regions from RNA transcripts. Investigators did first-round RT-PCR with HTBI primers, then second-round multiplex PCR. MiXCR, run by TCRdb on the multiplex PCR reads, gives a single entry per CDR3 protein. The table lists some 1.1 million distinct CDR3 sequences, about 35% of them singletons. The sample taken for sequencing was peripheral blood or thyroid tissue (not recorded which). The receptors stem from an adult man with Graves' hyperthyroidism.

Regarding this clonotype: The junction shows a germline mismatch at one end, possibly a read error. This chain's CDR3 is CSVETREGEIQYF. CDR3 nucleotides: TGCAGCGTTGAAACTAGGGAGGGGGAGATCCAGTACTTC. This sequence joins TRBV29-1 and TRBJ2-5; possible D gene TRBD2, 7 bases. Germline CDR1 SQVTM, CDR2 ANQGSEA. The CDR3 is 13 amino acids.

This clonotype was counted only a few times. The J gene is TRBJ2-2, the V gene TRBV20-1, with unresolved D. Germline lookup yields CDR1 DFQATT and CDR2 SNEGSKA (reference sequence). The CDR3 is made up of 16 amino acids. Trimming removed 0 bases from V and 6 bases from J, with 17 bases in between. The CDR3 coding sequence is TGCAGTGCTAGAGATCTGAGTTTCAATTTTGCCGGGGAGCTGTTTTTT. Its protein is CSARDLSFNFAGELFF.

The rearrangement joins TRBV7-9 to TRBJ2-6; D is uncertain. Germline CDR1 is SEHNR and CDR2 is FQNEAQ (reference sequence). Trimming stripped 5 bases from V and 4 bases from J, with 12 bases between. The CDR3 consists of 15 residues. In DNA, the CDR3 is TGTGCCAGCAGCCCTCCCGAGGCAGGGGCCAACGTCCTGACTTTC. This gives the protein CASSPPEAGANVLTF.

The CDR3: CASSRLDSLNTEAFF. The CDR3 DNA is TGTGCCAGCAGCAGGCTTGACAGTTTGAACACTGAAGCTTTCTTT. The V and J genes are TRBV7-9 and TRBJ1-1; D is perhaps TRBD1 (5 bases). The CDR3 totals 15 residues. Per the germline V gene, CDR1 is SEHNR and CDR2 is FQNEAQ (reference sequence). V gave up 5 bases and J gave up 0 bases, with 13 bases separating them.

The genes are TRBV2 and TRBJ1-1; 11 bases are shared with TRBD1. Germline trimming cut 8 bases from V and 4 bases from J; bases unmatched to any gene: 15. CDR1 SNHLY and CDR2 FYNNEI come from the germline V gene. The CDR3 consists of 17 residues. The CDR3 loop reads CASSPPGTGGQGTEAFF. The CDR3 DNA sequence: TGTGCCAGCTCACCACCAGGGACAGGGGGTCAGGGCACTGAAGCTTTCTTT.

This clonotype was recorded at least ten times. V and J are TRBV12-3 or TRBV12-4 and TRBJ2-7; D not certain. The CDR3 has 10 amino acids. Trimming took off 8 bases at V and 3 bases at J, with 5 bases between the two ends. This CDR3 is CASGHYEQYF. The CDR3 DNA is TGTGCCAGCGGTCACTACGAGCAGTACTTC.

The table lists this clonotype with a few counts. The chain combines TRBV24-1 with TRBJ2-2; 7 positions match TRBD1. In germline, CDR1 is KGHDR, CDR2 SFDVKD. The CDR3 consists of 16 residues. The J segment lost 0 bases and the V segment lost 7 bases, leaving 7 bases of the junction unmatched. For the CDR3, the DNA is TGTGCCACCAGCAGCTTCGGGACAGCGAACACCGGGGAGCTGTTTTTT. As protein: CATSSFGTANTGELFF.

This clonotype occurred a few times. The chain uses TRBV10-2 and TRBJ2-7, with 14 positions matching TRBD2. Trimming at V came to 4 bases and at J to 3 bases, leaving 8 bases not matched to a gene. In germline, CDR1 is WSHSY, CDR2 SAAADI. CDR3 size: 17 residues. The CDR3 loop reads CASSAKRGTSGSYEQYF. In DNA form, the CDR3 reads TGCGCCAGCAGTGCTAAACGAGGGACTAGCGGGAGCTACGAGCAGTACTTC.

The chain couples TRBV10-3 to TRBJ2-5; D may be TRBD1 (6 bases). From germline, CDR1 is ENHRY and CDR2 SYGVKD. This CDR3 has 16 residues. V was pared by 6 bases and J by 3 bases, with 20 bases between. CDR3: CAISALNTGFKETQYF. As DNA, the CDR3 is TGTGCCATCAGCGCTCTCAATACAGGGTTTAAAGAGACCCAGTACTTC.

The rearrangement joins TRBV11-2 to TRBJ2-7; TRBD1 matches at 9 bases. Germline values: CDR1 SGHAT, CDR2 FQNNGV. Trimming removed 5 bases from V and 2 bases from J; junction bases left unmatched: 7. This CDR3 has 15 residues. The CDR3 DNA is TGTGCCAGCAGCCGAGGGGGACAGGGCACCTACGAGCAGTACTTC. As protein: CASSRGGQGTYEQYF.

With regard to this clonotype: One end of the junction varies from germline; a read error may be responsible. This chain links TRBV10-3 with TRBJ1-2; 7 bases map to TRBD1. CDR3 size: 15 residues. CDR1 ENHRY and CDR2 SYGVKD come from the germline V gene. CDR3 amino acids: CAINEGTVAHHGYTF. The CDR3 nucleotides are TGTGCCATCAATGAGGGGACAGTCGCACATCATGGCTACACCTTC.

This clonotype was detected many times. The V gene is TRBV29-1, the J gene TRBJ1-4; D not resolved. CDR3 length: 14 residues. Trimming cost V 0 bases and J 11 bases, with 16 bases left between them. Germline CDR1 is SQVTM and CDR2 is ANQGSEA. DNA of the CDR3: TGCAGCGTTGAAGAGATAGGCGAACCGGGGAAACTGTTTTTT. Protein sequence: CSVEEIGEPGKLFF.

Ten or more counts support this clonotype. V gene TRBV5-8 combines with J gene TRBJ2-2; the D call may be TRBD1 or TRBD2 (5 bases each). V lost 5 bases, J lost 11 bases, and 16 bases lay in between. Germline CDR1 and CDR2: SGHTS and YDEGEE. The CDR3 consists of 13 residues. The CDR3 bases are TGTGCCAGCAGGTTTAGAGGGACGGGAGAGCTGTTTTTT. Residues: CASRFRGTGELFF.

The chain links TRBV6-5 to TRBJ2-7, with TRBD2 identical over 8 bases. Germline V lookup: CDR1 MNHEY, CDR2 SVGAGI. There are 13 residues in the CDR3. The ends lost 6 bases at V and 7 bases at J; junction bases unmatched: 8. The CDR3 here is CASRERGILEQYF. CDR3 nucleotides: TGTGCCAGCAGAGAGCGGGGGATTTTGGAGCAGTACTTC.

This clonotype occurred a few times. The V gene is TRBV4-3, the J gene TRBJ1-5, with D uncertain. Per germline, CDR1 LGHNA and CDR2 YSLEER. CDR3 length equals 15 residues. The V end was cut by 0 bases, the J end by 0 bases, with 6 bases between. CDR3 DNA: TGCGCCAGCAGCCAAGATTTACCTAGCAATCAGCCCCAGCATTTT. This encodes CASSQDLPSNQPQHF.

The chain joins TRBV12-3 or TRBV12-4 to TRBJ1-5; the D gene is possibly TRBD1 (6 bases). With 3 bases removed from V and 5 bases from J, the gap between germline ends came to 8 bases. The CDR3 extends over 13 amino acids. The CDR3 reads CASSFAGDQPQHF. In nucleotides, the CDR3 is TGTGCCAGCAGTTTCGCAGGGGATCAGCCCCAGCATTTT.

V is TRBV7-2 and J is TRBJ2-6; D unclear. Trimming removed 7 bases at V and 0 bases at J, with 10 bases between. CDR1 and CDR2 from the germline V gene are SGHTA and FQGNSA. CDR3 length: 15 amino acids. The CDR3 DNA reads as TGTGCCAGCACTCCTGGAACCTCTGGGGCCAACGTCCTGACTTTC. Translating gives CASTPGTSGANVLTF.

The chain joins TRBV11-1 to TRBJ2-5, with no clear D. V lost 8 bases to trimming and J lost 5 bases, with 21 bases between them. This CDR3 comprises 15 residues. The V gene's germline CDR1 is SGHAT and CDR2 FQDESV (reference sequence). CDR3 in amino acids: CASGGRTRPGETQYF. The CDR3 DNA is TGTGCCAGCGGTGGACGTACCCGACCAGGCGAGACCCAGTACTTC.

This clonotype has ten or more counts. This chain uses TRBV19 with TRBJ1-1; 7 bases align to TRBD1. Trimming at V came to 8 bases and at J to 5 bases, leaving 8 bases not matched to a gene. The CDR3 sequence is 13 residues long. CDR1 and CDR2 from the germline V gene are LNHDA and SQIVND (reference sequence). DNA of the CDR3: TGTGCCAGTGAAAGACCGACAGGGACTGAAGCTTTCTTT. Its translation is CASERPTGTEAFF.

Ten or more counts support this clonotype. A much larger clone is a single base away; this may be a read error. This chain connects TRBV10-3 to TRBJ1-6; 7 nucleotides match TRBD1. Germline assignment: CDR1 ENHRY and CDR2 SYGVKD. V was clipped by 6 bases and J by 4 bases; unmatched bases: 3. The CDR3 has 14 residues. The CDR3 DNA is TGTGCCATCAGAGGGACAGATTATAATTCACCCCTCCACTTT. Protein: CAIRGTDYNSPLHF.

This clonotype was detected many times. This sequence joins TRBV7-2 and TRBJ2-5; no clear D. Germline V gene lookup returns CDR1 SGHTA and CDR2 FQGNSA. This CDR3 spans 12 amino acids. Trimming pared 2 bases from V and 4 bases from J, leaving 5 bases between. As DNA, the CDR3 is TGTGCCAGCAGCTTATCGGTAGAGACCCAGTACTTC. Protein product: CASSLSVETQYF. The full variable domain, completed using reference TRBV7-2 and TRBJ2-5, is GAGVSQSPSNKVTEKGKDVELRCDPISGHTALYWYRQSLGQGLEFLIYFQGNSAPDKSGLPSDRFSAERTGGSVSTLTIQRTQQEDSAVYLCASSLSVETQYFGPGTRLLVL.

The chain employs TRBV5-1 and TRBJ2-7, with 7 bases aligning to TRBD1. V gave up 3 bases and J gave up 9 bases; unmatched junction bases: 6. The CDR3 spans 12 residues. Germline CDR1 is SGHRS and CDR2 is YFSETQ. DNA of the CDR3: TGCGCCAGCAGCTGGACAGGTGGAGGGCAGTACTTC. This sequence encodes CASSWTGGGQYF.

The chain joins TRBV19 to TRBJ1-2; a possible D gene is TRBD1 (5 bases). The CDR3 loop spans 12 amino acids. CDR1 is LNHDA, CDR2 SQIVND, per germline (reference sequence). Here the CDR3 DNA reads TGTTCCCTCCGGGACGGCGATAATCGTTACACCTTC. It is translated as CSLRDGDNRYTF. The full variable domain, its missing parts supplied by reference TRBV19 and TRBJ1-2, is DGGITQSPKYLFRKEGQNVTLSCEQNLNHDAMYWYRQDPGQGLRLIYYSQIVNDFQKGDIAEGYSVSREKKESFPLTVTSAQKNPTAFYLCSLRDGDNRYTFGSGTRLTVV.

This clonotype was picked up one time. This rearrangement joins TRBV20-1 to TRBJ2-2, with 10 nucleotides matching TRBD1. This CDR3 region has 12 residues. Germline V gives CDR1 DFQATT, CDR2 SNEGSKA (reference sequence). Unmatched junction bases numbered 8, after V lost 4 bases and J lost 15 bases. The CDR3, as DNA: TGCAGTGCTACGTATACGGGACAGGGGTTGTTTTTT. Translated, it gives CSATYTGQGLFF.

This clonotype has at least ten counts. The chain carries TRBV29-1 and TRBJ2-7; 8 nucleotides agree with TRBD1. With V trimmed by 6 bases and J by 6 bases, 10 bases remained unmatched. CDR3 length equals 13 residues. In germline, CDR1 is SQVTM, CDR2 ANQGSEA. The CDR3 DNA sequence: TGCAGCGTCTCGCGACAGGGGATCGGCGAGCAGTACTTC. The encoded protein is CSVSRQGIGEQYF.

The sample holds a few counts of this clonotype. V is TRBV30 and J is TRBJ1-5; D not resolved. CDR3 length: 16 residues. Per germline, CDR1 GTSNPN and CDR2 SVGIG (reference sequence). The V gene lost 3 bases and the J gene lost 2 bases, with 17 bases spanning the gap. DNA for the CDR3: TGTGCCTGGAGAAATCCTGGCTATGGGGGCAATCAGCCCCAGCATTTT. Encoded protein: CAWRNPGYGGNQPQHF.

This chain links TRBV20-1 with TRBJ2-7; a weak D match, TRBD2 (6 bases). Looked up from germline, CDR1 is DFQATT and CDR2 is SNEGSKA (reference sequence). Deletions cut 3 bases from V and 2 bases from J, with 17 bases between. This CDR3 contains 15 residues. The CDR3: CSASAPGGQPYEQYF. CDR3 sequence (DNA): TGCAGTGCTAGCGCGCCCGGGGGTCAACCCTACGAGCAGTACTTC.

This clonotype has a count of ten or more. The chain couples TRBV12-3 or TRBV12-4 to TRBJ1-1, with D perhaps TRBD1 (5 bases). The germline V and J ends were trimmed by 3 bases and 3 bases, with 17 bases remaining between them. The CDR3 is 16 amino acids. CDR3 protein: CASSFRRDGGYTEAFF. In DNA, the CDR3 is TGTGCCAGCAGTTTTAGACGGGACGGGGGTTACACTGAAGCTTTCTTT.